Listed below are T cell receptor beta chains from one sample, sequenced in a study of cytomegalovirus exposure and HLA in healthy donors. Sequenced by immunoSEQ multiplex PCR; TCRdb stores in-frame clones only, minus some. The sample carries 45,000 to 65,000 clones, roughly 80% recorded once. Sequencing was done on a sample of PBMCs. The receptors derive from a man aged 30 to 39 in good health and CMV-seronegative. Both conserved end residues are trimmed from each CDR3. The order of the fields is J gene, V gene, CDR3 protein.

j_call: TRBJ2-4; v_call: TRBV23-1; cdr3_aa: ASSQSGASDAKNIQY
j_call: TRBJ2-1; v_call: TRBV6-5; cdr3_aa: ASTEKQGRWEQF
j_call: TRBJ1-2; v_call: TRBV19; cdr3_aa: ASSQIWPDRVNGYT
j_call: TRBJ2-7; v_call: TRBV15; cdr3_aa: ATSRGTRVDEQY
j_call: TRBJ1-2; v_call: TRBV18; cdr3_aa: ASSPGGVRGYT
j_call: TRBJ2-7; v_call: TRBV11-3; cdr3_aa: ASSLGRFSYEQY
j_call: TRBJ2-2; v_call: TRBV18; cdr3_aa: ASSPPAGGTNTGELF
j_call: TRBJ1-2; v_call: TRBV30; cdr3_aa: AWSSWPYGYT
j_call: TRBJ2-7; v_call: TRBV9; cdr3_aa: ASSVEGASYEQY
j_call: TRBJ2-3; v_call: TRBV7-9; cdr3_aa: ASSFSRDTDTQY
j_call: TRBJ2-5; v_call: TRBV7-9; cdr3_aa: ASLAGETQY
j_call: TRBJ1-1; v_call: TRBV5-8; cdr3_aa: ASSPWRVGTEAF
j_call: TRBJ2-1; v_call: TRBV6-5; cdr3_aa: ASSYGGTLAYNEQF
j_call: TRBJ2-1; v_call: TRBV7-2; cdr3_aa: ASSFRLTGTSTTYNEQF
j_call: TRBJ2-1; v_call: TRBV9; cdr3_aa: ASSVDRHNEQF
j_call: TRBJ1-5; v_call: TRBV2; cdr3_aa: ASKPGTVFNQPQH
j_call: TRBJ2-2; v_call: TRBV19; cdr3_aa: ASSTITGGELF
j_call: TRBJ2-6; v_call: TRBV11-2; cdr3_aa: ASSPPGQGVSGANVLT
j_call: TRBJ2-7; v_call: TRBV6-5; cdr3_aa: ASNPSGGPSAEQY
j_call: TRBJ2-7; v_call: TRBV4-1; cdr3_aa: ASSQDQGSAWEQY
j_call: TRBJ1-4; v_call: TRBV15; cdr3_aa: ATSHPGLGDEKLF
j_call: TRBJ2-7; v_call: TRBV5-1; cdr3_aa: ASSLGTSGATEQY
j_call: -; v_call: TRBV4-1; cdr3_aa: ASSQGFESYEQY
j_call: TRBJ1-2; v_call: TRBV5-4; cdr3_aa: ASSFDGNYGYT
j_call: TRBJ1-5; v_call: TRBV6-6; cdr3_aa: ASKGENNQPQH
j_call: TRBJ1-2; v_call: TRBV15; cdr3_aa: ATSRYRTGPSAEGGYT
j_call: TRBJ1-2; v_call: TRBV7-2; cdr3_aa: ASSPRRLAGQGGGYT
j_call: TRBJ2-2; v_call: TRBV6-1; cdr3_aa: ASSTHRAGELF
j_call: TRBJ2-3; v_call: TRBV27; cdr3_aa: ASSRQWGGEITDTQY
j_call: TRBJ2-1; v_call: TRBV10-1; cdr3_aa: ASSETGLVLIKF
j_call: TRBJ2-2; v_call: TRBV4-2; cdr3_aa: ASSQVSTGELF
j_call: TRBJ2-3; v_call: TRBV16; cdr3_aa: ASSDKDRGENSDTDTQY
j_call: TRBJ2-2; v_call: TRBV10-3; cdr3_aa: ATDRVGTGELF
j_call: TRBJ2-3; v_call: TRBV7-2; cdr3_aa: ASSLWDRAKYTQY
j_call: TRBJ1-2; v_call: TRBV6-5; cdr3_aa: ASSYSNRFYGYT
j_call: TRBJ2-1; v_call: TRBV7-8; cdr3_aa: ASNPRTENEQF
j_call: TRBJ2-7; v_call: TRBV2; cdr3_aa: ASSDSSGATYEQY
j_call: TRBJ2-7; v_call: TRBV11-3; cdr3_aa: ASRGEGREQY
j_call: TRBJ2-7; v_call: TRBV4-2; cdr3_aa: ASSQDAGVYYEQY
j_call: TRBJ1-2; v_call: TRBV6-5; cdr3_aa: ASSRDRVEGYT
j_call: TRBJ2-7; v_call: TRBV7-2; cdr3_aa: ASSLTSGPSYEQY
j_call: TRBJ2-3; v_call: TRBV9; cdr3_aa: ASSVAFRGHQY
j_call: TRBJ1-4; v_call: TRBV5-1; cdr3_aa: ASSLVGPTNEKLF
j_call: TRBJ1-1; v_call: TRBV7-3; cdr3_aa: ASSLTAGRGGTEAF
j_call: TRBJ2-5; v_call: TRBV5-1; cdr3_aa: ASSKGRGEETQY
j_call: -; v_call: TRBV7-2; cdr3_aa: ASSTRQGAEQY
j_call: TRBJ1-1; v_call: TRBV18; cdr3_aa: ASSSQGGAEAF
j_call: TRBJ2-3; v_call: TRBV4-3; cdr3_aa: ASSPGTDTQY